The source of this TCR beta chain is a study of shared clonotypes between healthy human individuals. Study in general: Aged between 18 and 49, the donors were a couple of women and three men.

The assay was immunoSEQ multiplex PCR, and TCRdb's table has in-frame clones only and misses some. The repertoire has about 490,000 clones, 81% of them found once; the top ten carry over 9.5%. The sequence derives from a woman between 35 and 50 years old in good health. Some clones in this sample may be carry-over from other donors' samples. The sample consisted of PBMCs.

CDR3 DNA: TGTGCCAGCAGTTCTTCCCCCGGGACAGGGAGAAACACCATATATTTT. Translation gives CASSSSPGTGRNTIYF. J is TRBJ1-3 and V is TRBV27; 9 bases agree with TRBD1. From germline, CDR1 is MNHEY and CDR2 SMNVEV (reference sequence). The CDR3 has 16 residues. Losses at the gene ends were 4 bases for V and 5 bases for J; bases not matched to a gene: 9.